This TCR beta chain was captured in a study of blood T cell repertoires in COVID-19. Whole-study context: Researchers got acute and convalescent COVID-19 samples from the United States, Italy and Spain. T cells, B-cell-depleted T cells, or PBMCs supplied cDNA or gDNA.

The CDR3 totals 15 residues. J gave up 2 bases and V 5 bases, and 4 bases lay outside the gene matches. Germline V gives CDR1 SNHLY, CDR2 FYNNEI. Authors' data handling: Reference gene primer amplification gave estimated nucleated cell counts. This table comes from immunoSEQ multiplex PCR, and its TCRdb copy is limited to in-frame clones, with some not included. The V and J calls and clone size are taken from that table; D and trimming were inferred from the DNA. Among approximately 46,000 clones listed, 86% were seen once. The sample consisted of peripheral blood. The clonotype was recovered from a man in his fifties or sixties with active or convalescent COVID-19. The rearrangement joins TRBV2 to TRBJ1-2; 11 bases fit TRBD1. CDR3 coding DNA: TGTGCCAGCAGTACCTGGACAGGGGGCAACTATGGCTACACCTTC. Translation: CASSTWTGGNYGYTF.